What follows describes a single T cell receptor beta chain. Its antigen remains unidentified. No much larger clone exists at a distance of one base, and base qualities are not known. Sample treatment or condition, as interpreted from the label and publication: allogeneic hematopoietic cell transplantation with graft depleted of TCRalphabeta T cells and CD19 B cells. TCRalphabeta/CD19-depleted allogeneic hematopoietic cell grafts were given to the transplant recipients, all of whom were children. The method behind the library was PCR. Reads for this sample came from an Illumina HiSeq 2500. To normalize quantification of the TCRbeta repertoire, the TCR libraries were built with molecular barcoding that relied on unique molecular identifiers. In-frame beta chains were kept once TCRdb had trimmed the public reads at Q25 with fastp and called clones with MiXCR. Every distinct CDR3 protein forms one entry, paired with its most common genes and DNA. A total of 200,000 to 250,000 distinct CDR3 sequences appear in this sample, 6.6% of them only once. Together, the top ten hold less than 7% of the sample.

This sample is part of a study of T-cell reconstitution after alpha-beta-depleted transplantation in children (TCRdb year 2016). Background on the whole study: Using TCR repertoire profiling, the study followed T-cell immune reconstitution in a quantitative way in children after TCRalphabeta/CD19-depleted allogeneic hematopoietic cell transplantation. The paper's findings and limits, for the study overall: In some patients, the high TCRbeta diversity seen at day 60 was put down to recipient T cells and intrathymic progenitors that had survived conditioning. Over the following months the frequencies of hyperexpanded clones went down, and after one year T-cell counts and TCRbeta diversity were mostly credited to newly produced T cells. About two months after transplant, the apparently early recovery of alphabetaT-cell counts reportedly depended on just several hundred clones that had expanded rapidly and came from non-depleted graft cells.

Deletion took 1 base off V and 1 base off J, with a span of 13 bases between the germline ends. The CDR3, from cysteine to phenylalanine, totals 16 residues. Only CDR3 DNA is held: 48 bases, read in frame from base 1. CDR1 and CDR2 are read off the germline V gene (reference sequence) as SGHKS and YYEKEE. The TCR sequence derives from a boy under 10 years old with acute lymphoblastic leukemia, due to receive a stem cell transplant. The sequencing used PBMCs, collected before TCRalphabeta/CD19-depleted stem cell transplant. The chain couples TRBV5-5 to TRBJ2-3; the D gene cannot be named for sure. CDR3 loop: CASSLRVPFGTDTQYF. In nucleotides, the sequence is TGTGCCAGCAGCTTGAGGGTCCCGTTCGGCACAGATACGCAGTATTTT.